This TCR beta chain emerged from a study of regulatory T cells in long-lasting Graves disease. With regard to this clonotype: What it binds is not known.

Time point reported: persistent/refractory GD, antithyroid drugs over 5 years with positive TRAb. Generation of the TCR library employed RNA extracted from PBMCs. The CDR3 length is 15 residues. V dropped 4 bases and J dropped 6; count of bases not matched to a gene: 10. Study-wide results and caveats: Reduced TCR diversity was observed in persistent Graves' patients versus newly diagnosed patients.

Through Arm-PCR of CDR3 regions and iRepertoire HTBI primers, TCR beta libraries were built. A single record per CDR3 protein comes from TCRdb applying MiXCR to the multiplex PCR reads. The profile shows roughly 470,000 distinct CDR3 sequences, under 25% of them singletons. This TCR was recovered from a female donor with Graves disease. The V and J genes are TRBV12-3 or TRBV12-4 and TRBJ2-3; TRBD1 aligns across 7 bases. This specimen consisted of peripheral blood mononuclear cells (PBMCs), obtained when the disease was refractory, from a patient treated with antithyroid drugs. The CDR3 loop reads CASSSGTEWFDTQYF. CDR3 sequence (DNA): TGTGCCAGCAGTTCCGGGACAGAGTGGTTCGATACGCAGTATTTT.